This T cell receptor (beta chain) was captured by sequencing in a study of blood T cell repertoires in COVID-19. Study summary: The United States, Italy and Spain provided the acute and convalescent COVID-19 samples. T cells, B-cell-depleted T cells, or PBMCs supplied cDNA or gDNA.

This CDR3 spans 15 amino acids. V dropped 6 bases and J dropped 2 bases, with 16 bases sitting between them. The germline V gene has CDR1 MGHRA and CDR2 YSYEKL. In the authors' workflow: How many nucleated cells were present was estimated from reference gene primer amplification. Libraries were prepared by immunoSEQ multiplex PCR; TCRdb keeps only in-frame clonotypes and omits some of them. D and trimming come from the DNA, and the V and J calls and clone size come from that table. The repertoire holds under 250,000 clones, approximately 85% seen once, with 9.1% in the top ten. Each participant's cohort was designated according to participant-reported clinical history.

The sequence was obtained from a woman aged 50 to 65 with acute COVID-19. The material sequenced was PBMCs or T cells enriched from blood (not recorded which). The V call is TRBV4-1, the J call TRBJ2-5; possibly TRBD1 for D (8 bases). CDR3 in amino acids: CASRSGTGVQETQYF. The CDR3 DNA follows: TGCGCCAGCAGAAGCGGGACAGGAGTACAAGAGACCCAGTACTTC.